Detailed here is one T cell receptor (beta chain). Its target is unknown. The sample belongs to a study of cytomegalovirus exposure and HLA in healthy donors. Use of 60 Vbeta and 13 Jbeta primers characterized the PCR. Libraries were prepared by immunoSEQ multiplex PCR; TCRdb keeps only in-frame clonotypes and omits some of them. The table records 150,000 to 200,000 clones, 75% to 90% of them present only once. The CDR3 spans 17 residues. The V and J ends lost 4 bases and 5 bases respectively, with 21 bases between them. In germline, CDR1 is SGHTS, CDR2 YDEGEE. Study conclusions and caveats: Presence/absence analyses took donor sequencing depth as roughly uniform. Versus the approximately 700-donor mean, an Asian-associated ancestry cluster reportedly showed fewer N-insertions in a later analysis. Apparent HLA restriction characterized most CMV-associated TCR beta chains in a later analysis. When a later analysis compared HLA-associated TCR beta chains with equally common others, the HLA-associated chains turned out to be more clonally expanded and to have lower generation probabilities.

This clonotype originated in a human donor in good health. The chain employs TRBV5-8 and TRBJ1-4, with no clear D. The specimen sequenced was PBMCs. The CDR3 region is CASSMFIYGRINEKLFF. CDR3 sequence (DNA): TGTGCCAGCAGCATGTTTATATACGGGAGAATCAATGAAAAACTGTTTTTT.